These 29 T cell receptor beta chains originate from one sample sequenced in a study of shared clonotypes between healthy human individuals. Assay: immunoSEQ multiplex PCR; the TCRdb copy retains only in-frame clones and omits some. The sample includes about 490,000 clones, around 80% of them seen just once. Sequencing was done on a sample of PBMCs. The origin of the receptors is a woman between 40 and 55 years old in good health. Some clones in this sample may be carry-over from other donors' samples.

V and J are TRBV28 and TRBJ2-7, with 7 positions matching TRBD1. CDR3 length equals 14 residues. Germline V CDR1 and CDR2: MDHEN, SYDVKM. V lost 5 bases and J lost 0; bases outside the gene matches: 4. CDR3 in amino acids: CASSTDRASYEQYF. CDR3 nucleotides: TGTGCCAGCAGTACTGACAGGGCCTCCTACGAGCAGTACTTC.

This clone was seen a single time. This chain uses TRBV10-2 with TRBJ2-1; 9 bases line up with TRBD1. This CDR3 is 16 amino acids long. The junction had 7 bases not matched to a gene; V was cut back by 5 bases and J by 2 bases. From germline, CDR1 is WSHSY and CDR2 SAAADI. The CDR3, as DNA: TGCGCCAGCAGTCCCTTGGGACAGGGACCCTACAATGAGCAGTTCTTC. Its protein product is CASSPLGQGPYNEQFF.

The rearrangement uses TRBV29-1 and TRBJ1-1, with TRBD1 identical over 9 bases. This CDR3 has 17 amino acids. Unmatched junction bases numbered 13, after V lost 2 bases and J lost 3 bases. Germline values: CDR1 SQVTM, CDR2 ANQGSEA. DNA for the CDR3: TGCAGCGTTGAACCCTTTCGGGACAGGGTTCGCGACACTGAAGCTTTCTTT. Translating it yields CSVEPFRDRVRDTEAFF. The variable domain in full, completed from reference TRBV29-1 and TRBJ1-1, reads SAVISQKPSRDICQRGTSLTIQCQVDSQVTMMFWYRQQPGQSLTLIATANQGSEATYESGFVIDKFPISRPNLTFSTLTVSNMSPEDSSIYLCSVEPFRDRVRDTEAFFGQGTRLTVV.

The chain carries TRBV15 and TRBJ1-4; D is perhaps TRBD1 (5 bases). The CDR3 has 15 residues. The V gene's germline CDR1 is LNHNV and CDR2 YYDKDF (reference sequence). The ends were cut back, 1 base at V and 3 bases at J, with 9 bases in the middle. CDR3 sequence: CATSRGGVPNEKLFF. DNA for the CDR3: TGTGCCACCAGCAGAGGGGGGGTCCCTAATGAAAAACTGTTTTTT.

The chain is built from TRBV5-1 and TRBJ2-2; 9 bases agree with TRBD2. Trimming removed 6 bases from V and 4 bases from J; junction bases left unmatched: 7. CDR3 size: 15 residues. Germline CDR1 SGHRS, CDR2 YFSETQ. The CDR3 DNA reads as TGCGCCAGCAACCTAGGACTAGCGAGCACCGGGGAGCTGTTTTTT. This encodes CASNLGLASTGELFF.

The V and J genes are TRBV28 and TRBJ2-7; D is ambiguous. The CDR3 is made up of 16 amino acids. The V and J ends lost 3 bases and 0 bases respectively, with 15 bases between them. From germline, CDR1 is MDHEN and CDR2 SYDVKM. The CDR3 region is CASSFPPRRPSYEQYF. CDR3 nucleotides: TGTGCCAGCAGTTTCCCCCCGAGGCGCCCCTCCTACGAGCAGTACTTC.

V usage is TRBV5-1 and J usage is TRBJ2-5; TRBD1 might be the D (5 bases). Germline V gene data show CDR1 as SGHRS and CDR2 as YFSETQ. This CDR3 contains 14 residues. V was pared by 4 bases and J by 2 bases, with 12 bases between. The CDR3 sequence is CASSRPQGQETQYF. The CDR3 coding sequence is TGCGCCAGCAGCCGTCCCCAGGGACAAGAGACCCAGTACTTC.

This chain uses TRBV28 with TRBJ2-3, with D perhaps TRBD1 or TRBD2 (7 bases each). V lost 5 bases to trimming and J lost 8 bases, with 35 bases between them. Germline V gene sequence: CDR1 MDHEN, CDR2 SYDVKM. This CDR3 comprises 20 residues. In DNA form, the CDR3 reads TGTGCCAGCAGTCTCCTCCCCGGGACAGCTAATTTTTTCCGCGGGGGTACGCAGTATTTT. Protein sequence: CASSLLPGTANFFRGGTQYF. Looking up the rest from reference TRBV28 and TRBJ2-3 gives the full variable domain: DVKVTQSSRYLVKRTGEKVFLECVQDMDHENMFWYRQDPGLGLRLIYFSYDVKMKEKGDIPEGYSVSREKKERFSLILESASTNQTSMYLCASSLLPGTANFFRGGTQYFGPGTRLTVL.

This clone was detected many times. The chain combines TRBV2 with TRBJ2-5, with D perhaps TRBD1 (6 bases). CDR3 length: 15 residues. CDR1 and CDR2 (germline): SNHLY, FYNNEI. Trimming removed 7 bases at V and 0 bases at J, with 15 bases between. The CDR3: CASTRSGQYQETQYF. Written as DNA, the CDR3 is TGTGCCAGCACCCGCTCAGGACAGTACCAAGAGACCCAGTACTTC.

The genes are TRBV10-3 and TRBJ2-1, with 12 bases lining up with TRBD2. J was trimmed by 7 bases and V by 7 bases; bases with no gene match: 8. Looked up from germline, CDR1 is ENHRY and CDR2 is SYGVKD. There are 15 residues in the CDR3. DNA of the CDR3: TGTGCCATCACCGGACTAGCGGGATTGGGGAATGAGCAGTTCTTC. This codes for CAITGLAGLGNEQFF.

This chain links TRBV5-4 with TRBJ2-6; D call uncertain. From germline, CDR1 is SGHNT and CDR2 YYREEE (reference sequence). Trimming shortened V by 0 bases and J by 2 bases, and 6 bases separated the two germline ends. CDR3 length: 15 amino acids. CDR3 sequence: CASSLARTGANVLTF. The CDR3 bases are TGTGCCAGCAGCTTGGCCAGGACTGGGGCCAACGTCCTGACTTTC.

V is TRBV27 and J is TRBJ2-1; D is unresolved. Germline-derived CDR1 and CDR2 are MNHEY and SMNVEV (reference sequence). Trimming removed 8 bases from V and 4 bases from J, with 21 bases in between. This CDR3 region has 16 residues. CDR3 in DNA: TGTGCCAGCGAGAACCGAGGACCCTTAGCTTACAATGAGCAGTTCTTC. This translates into CASENRGPLAYNEQFF.

Comment on this clone: A far larger clone is just one base off, so this is likely a read error. The V and J genes are TRBV29-1 and TRBJ1-2; D uncertain. Germline V gene lookup returns CDR1 SQVTM and CDR2 ANQGSEA. Trimming stripped 2 bases from V and 1 base from J, with 5 bases between. The CDR3 extends over 12 amino acids. CDR3 residues: CSVEYHNYGYTF. Written as DNA, the CDR3 is TGCAGCGTTGAATACCATAACTATGGCTACACCTTC.

This chain uses TRBV27 with TRBJ1-1, with D unresolved. Per the germline V gene, CDR1 is MNHEY and CDR2 is SMNVEV (reference sequence). This CDR3 region has 13 residues. The germline V and J ends were trimmed by 0 bases and 4 bases, with 6 bases remaining between them. CDR3 DNA: TGTGCCAGCAGTTTATCGGCAGCCACTGAAGCTTTCTTT. This encodes CASSLSAATEAFF.

The sample holds a few counts of this clone. J is TRBJ2-1 and V is TRBV7-2, with 8 positions matching TRBD2. The ends lost 3 bases at V and 5 bases at J; junction bases unmatched: 6. The germline V gene encodes CDR1 SGHTA and CDR2 FQGNSA. The CDR3 is 15 residues long. In DNA, the CDR3 is TGTGCCAGCAGCTTCAGAACTAGCGGACACAATGAGCAGTTCTTC. Translated: CASSFRTSGHNEQFF.

J is TRBJ2-3 and V is TRBV7-3; 7 bases agree with TRBD2. The CDR3 runs to 15 residues. Germline lookup yields CDR1 SGHTA and CDR2 FQGTGA. V shed 4 bases and J 3 bases; nucleotides not matched to a gene: 7. CDR3 protein: CASSSIAGLTDTQYF. Here the CDR3 DNA reads TGTGCCAGCAGCTCCATAGCGGGTTTAACAGATACGCAGTATTTT.

The chain carries TRBV9 and TRBJ2-7; 10 nucleotides align to TRBD1. In germline, CDR1 is SGDLS, CDR2 YYNGEE. The V segment lost 0 bases and the J segment 7 bases; nucleotides outside the gene matches: 4. The CDR3 is 14 residues long. The CDR3 region has the DNA TGTGCCAGCAGCGTAGGACAGGGGGCCGGTGAGCAGTACTTC. Residues: CASSVGQGAGEQYF.

This chain links TRBV7-9 with TRBJ1-1, with D tentatively TRBD1 (6 bases). V lost 7 bases to trimming and J lost 5 bases, with 17 bases between them. Germline CDR1 SEHNR, CDR2 FQNEAQ (reference sequence). This CDR3 has 14 amino acids. The CDR3: CASIPEPGATEAFF. The CDR3 DNA is TGTGCCAGCATCCCGGAGCCAGGGGCGACTGAAGCTTTCTTT.

The V gene is TRBV9, the J gene TRBJ2-5, with TRBD2 matching over 15 bases. CDR1 and CDR2 from the germline V gene are SGDLS and YYNGEE. The CDR3 spans 16 residues. Trimming took 4 bases from V and 7 from J; bases not matched to a gene: 8. The CDR3 DNA is TGTGCCAGCAGCCGGGGACTAGCGGGAGGCCCAGTGACCCAGTACTTC. Residues: CASSRGLAGGPVTQYF.

The rearrangement uses TRBV5-4 and TRBJ2-7, with 7 bases matching TRBD1. V dropped 4 bases and J dropped 1; count of bases not matched to a gene: 5. The germline gives CDR1 SGHNT, CDR2 YYREEE (reference sequence). The CDR3 runs 14 residues. This CDR3 is CASSPETGSYEQYF. The CDR3 DNA is TGTGCCAGCAGCCCTGAGACAGGGTCCTACGAGCAGTACTTC. The full variable domain, with the rest looked up from reference TRBV5-4 and TRBJ2-7, is ETGVTQSPTHLIKTRGQQVTLRCSSQSGHNTVSWYQQALGQGPQFIFQYYREEENGRGNFPPRFSGLQFPNYSSELNVNALELDDSALYLCASSPETGSYEQYFGPGTRLTVT.

This chain uses TRBV11-3 with TRBJ2-2, with a possible D match to TRBD1 (6 bases). V was shortened by 1 base and J by 2 bases, with 8 bases between the two germline ends. Germline V lookup: CDR1 SGHNT, CDR2 YENEEA. The CDR3 extends over 15 amino acids. CDR3 nucleotide sequence: TGTGCCAGCAGCTTAGCCAGGGGTAACACCGGGGAGCTGTTTTTT. Its translation is CASSLARGNTGELFF.

This rearrangement joins TRBV27 to TRBJ2-7; maybe TRBD2 (6 bases). The V gene's germline CDR1 is MNHEY and CDR2 SMNVEV (reference sequence). The CDR3 covers 13 residues. Trimming removed 1 base from V and 12 bases from J, with 16 bases in between. This chain's CDR3 is CASSLCGKPRGYF. Here the CDR3 DNA reads TGTGCCAGCAGTTTATGTGGAAAACCGCGGGGGTACTTC.

The chain carries TRBV18 and TRBJ1-5; D remains ambiguous. There are 14 residues in the CDR3. The germline gives CDR1 KGHSH, CDR2 LQKENI. Trimming removed 3 bases from V and 3 bases from J, with 9 bases in between. CDR3 protein: CASSPLANNQPQHF. CDR3 sequence (DNA): TGTGCCAGCTCACCCCTGGCTAACAATCAGCCCCAGCATTTT.

The rearrangement joins TRBV9 to TRBJ1-1; D is possibly TRBD1 (5 bases). The CDR3 runs 13 residues. Germline CDR1 reads SGDLS; CDR2 reads YYNGEE. V was cut by 4 bases and J by 6 bases, with 13 bases left in between. As DNA, the CDR3 is TGTGCCAGCAGCCCCCGGGGGGGGGCTGAAGCTTTCTTT. Residues: CASSPRGGAEAFF.

This chain joins TRBV7-9 and TRBJ1-1; D is perhaps TRBD1 (6 bases). The V gene's germline CDR1 is SEHNR and CDR2 FQNEAQ (reference sequence). The CDR3 length is 13 residues. V gave up 1 base and J gave up 10 bases, with 13 bases separating them. The CDR3 region is CASSLGLGGTAFF. The DNA for the CDR3 is TGTGCCAGCAGCTTAGGGTTGGGGGGCACAGCTTTCTTT.

The chain links TRBV28 to TRBJ2-1, with TRBD2 matching 12 bases. CDR1 and CDR2 from the germline V gene are MDHEN and SYDVKM. V dropped 4 bases and J dropped 4; count of bases not matched to a gene: 8. The CDR3 is 17 amino acids. Here the CDR3 reads CASSSPGLAGLYNEQFF. The CDR3 region has the DNA TGTGCCAGCAGTTCGCCGGGACTAGCGGGCCTATACAATGAGCAGTTCTTC.

The CDR3, as DNA: TGTGCCAGCAGTGCGTCAGGGCAACAGCCCCAGCATTTT. The encoded protein is CASSASGQQPQHF. This sequence joins TRBV2 and TRBJ1-5, with D possibly being TRBD1 (5 bases). Germline CDR1 reads SNHLY; CDR2 reads FYNNEI. Trimming took 4 bases from V and 7 from J, leaving 11 bases between them. The CDR3 is made up of 13 amino acids.

This chain connects TRBV10-3 to TRBJ2-5; 8 positions match TRBD1. The V gene end was trimmed by 10 bases and the J gene end by 5 bases; junction bases not matched to a gene: 3. CDR1 and CDR2 from the germline V gene are ENHRY and SYGVKD. The CDR3 is 11 residues long. The CDR3 DNA reads TGTGCCAACGGACAGGGTGAGACCCAGTACTTC. Its protein is CANGQGETQYF.

V usage is TRBV4-3 and J usage is TRBJ2-5; D perhaps matches TRBD2 (5 bases). Trimming took 3 bases from V and 3 from J, leaving 14 bases between them. The CDR3 length is 15 residues. Germline CDR1 and CDR2: LGHNA and YSLEER. The CDR3 loop is CASSQDWSDKETQYF. DNA for the CDR3: TGCGCCAGCAGCCAGGACTGGAGTGACAAAGAGACCCAGTACTTC.